In its sample, the clone carrying this T cell receptor (beta chain) was seen once. The trim removed 2 bases at V and 4 bases at J, leaving 4 bases unmatched. The germline gives CDR1 SGHTA, CDR2 FQGNSA. The CDR3 is made up of 16 amino acids. The sample comes from a study of blood T cell repertoires in COVID-19. On the study more broadly: Sites in the United States, Italy and Spain provided acute and convalescent COVID-19 samples. T cells, B-cell-depleted T cells, or PBMCs supplied cDNA or gDNA.

As processed by the authors: Amplification of reference gene primers provided the estimated nucleated cell counts. Produced via immunoSEQ multiplex PCR; TCRdb's table is partial and in-frame only. V and J calls and clone size are as listed in that table; D and trimming were resolved from the DNA. This table has about 250,000 clones, about 89% appearing once. Source material: peripheral blood. The TCR sequence derives from a man aged 25-45 years with acute or convalescent COVID-19. The chain joins TRBV7-2 to TRBJ2-3; TRBD2 agrees at 12 bases. The DNA for the CDR3 is TGTGCCAGCAGCTTACGCCTAGCGGGGGGGGCAGATACGCAGTATTTT. It yields the protein CASSLRLAGGADTQYF.